The clone carrying this TCR beta chain was detected once. This may be a read error: a much more frequent sequence differs by one nucleotide. This sample also contains other DNA sequences that code for the same CDR3. The CDR3 runs to 14 residues. Germline-derived CDR1 and CDR2 are MRHNA and SNTAGT. Trimming removed 8 bases from V and 7 bases from J; junction bases left unmatched: 6. The record originates from a study of shared clonotypes between healthy human individuals. This table comes from immunoSEQ multiplex PCR, and its TCRdb copy is limited to in-frame clones, with some not included. The sample carries 450,000 to 500,000 clones, approximately 82% recorded once.

This receptor was identified in a woman aged 40-49 years in good health. Some clones in this sample may be carry-over from other donors' samples. Sequencing input: PBMCs. The chain recombines TRBV6-4 with TRBJ2-1; 12 nucleotides line up with TRBD2. The chain's CDR3 is CASSLAGGPNEQFF. The CDR3 DNA reads as TGTGCCAGCTCCCTAGCGGGGGGGCCGAATGAGCAGTTCTTC.